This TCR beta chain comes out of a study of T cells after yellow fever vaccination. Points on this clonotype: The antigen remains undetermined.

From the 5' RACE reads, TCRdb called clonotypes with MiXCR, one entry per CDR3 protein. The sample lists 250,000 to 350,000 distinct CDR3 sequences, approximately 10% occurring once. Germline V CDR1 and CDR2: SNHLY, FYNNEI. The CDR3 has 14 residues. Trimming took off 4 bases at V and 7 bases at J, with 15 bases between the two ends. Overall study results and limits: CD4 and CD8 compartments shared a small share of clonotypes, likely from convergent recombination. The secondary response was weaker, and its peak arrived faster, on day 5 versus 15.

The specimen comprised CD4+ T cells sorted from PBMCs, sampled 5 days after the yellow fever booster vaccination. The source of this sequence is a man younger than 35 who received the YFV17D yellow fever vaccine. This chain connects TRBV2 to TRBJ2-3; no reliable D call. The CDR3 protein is CASSGGARSNTQYF. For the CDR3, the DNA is TGTGCCAGCAGTGGTGGAGCTAGGTCAAATACGCAGTATTTT.